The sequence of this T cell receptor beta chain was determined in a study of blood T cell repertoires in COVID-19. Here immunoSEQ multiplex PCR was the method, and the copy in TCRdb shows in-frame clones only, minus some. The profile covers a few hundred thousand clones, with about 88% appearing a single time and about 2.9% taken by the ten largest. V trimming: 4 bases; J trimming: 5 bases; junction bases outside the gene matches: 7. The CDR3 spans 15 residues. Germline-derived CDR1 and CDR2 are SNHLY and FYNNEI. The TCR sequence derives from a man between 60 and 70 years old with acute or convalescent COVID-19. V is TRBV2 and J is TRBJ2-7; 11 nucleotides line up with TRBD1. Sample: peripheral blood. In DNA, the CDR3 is TGTGCCAGCAGTGGGCCCCGGACAGGGGGCCACGAGCAGTACTTC. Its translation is CASSGPRTGGHEQYF. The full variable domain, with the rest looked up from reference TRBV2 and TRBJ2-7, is EPEVTQTPSHQVTQMGQEVILRCVPISNHLYFYWYRQILGQKVEFLVSFYNNEISEKSEIFDDQFSVERPDGSNFTLKIRSTKLEDSAMYFCASSGPRTGGHEQYFGPGTRLTVT.